This TCR beta chain was profiled in a study of blood T cell repertoires in COVID-19. Study as a whole: There were acute and convalescent COVID-19 samples, and they came from the United States, Italy and Spain.

The assay was immunoSEQ multiplex PCR, and TCRdb's table has in-frame clones only and misses some. The sample includes about 200,000 clones, approximately 85% of them seen just once. The CDR3 consists of 15 residues. Germline CDR1 SGHRS, CDR2 YFSETQ. The V and J ends lost 0 bases and 3 bases respectively, with 13 bases between them. What was sequenced was PBMCs or T cells enriched from blood (not recorded which). The chain links TRBV5-1 to TRBJ2-7; D may be TRBD2 (6 bases). This TCR was recovered from a man in his forties with acute COVID-19. As DNA, the CDR3 is TGCGCCAGCAGCTTGGGGGGAGGCCCCATCTACGAGCAGTACTTC. It is translated as CASSLGGGPIYEQYF.